A single sample is the source of the 15 T cell receptor beta chains below, sequenced in a study of monozygotic twins with inflammatory bowel disease. TCRdb reprocessed the 5' RACE reads; each CDR3 protein has one entry and no DNA is given. Its table records 310,000 or so distinct CDR3 sequences. Sequenced material: blood. These receptors were taken from a human donor with ulcerative colitis or Crohn's disease, or a healthy co-twin of an affected twin (not recorded which).

V is TRBV7-2 and J is TRBJ2-1. The CDR3 loop spans 13 amino acids. Germline values: CDR1 SGHTA, CDR2 FQGNSA. The CDR3 loop is CASSLEASNEQIF.

The J gene is TRBJ2-1, the V gene TRBV2. CDR1 SNHLY and CDR2 FYNNEI come from the germline V gene. The CDR3 has 13 amino acids. The CDR3 loop is CASSRAHNNEQFF.

The chain uses TRBV6-1 and TRBJ2-7; TCRdb's D call, TRBD1, is unchecked because there is no DNA. The germline V gene encodes CDR1 MNHNS and CDR2 SASEGT. This CDR3 region has 13 residues. The CDR3 spells CASTRALADEQYF.

The V call is TRBV5-4, the J call TRBJ1-2. The CDR3 contains 13 residues. CDR1 and CDR2 (germline): SGHNT, YYREEE (reference sequence). This chain's CDR3 is CASSGVGAYGYTF.

This sequence joins TRBV6-1 and TRBJ1-6. CDR1 is MNHNS and CDR2 is SASEGT in the germline V gene. The CDR3 runs to 15 residues. CDR3 sequence: CASSERDGDNSPLHF.

The V gene is TRBV28, the J gene TRBJ2-7; as DNA is missing, the TRBD1 call by TCRdb cannot be tested. The germline V gene has CDR1 MDHEN and CDR2 SYDVKM. CDR3 length equals 12 residues. Here the CDR3 reads CASRDRAYEQYF.

The V and J genes are TRBV6-1 and TRBJ2-1; TCRdb returns TRBD1, unconfirmable since there is no DNA. CDR1 is MNHNS and CDR2 is SASEGT in the germline V gene. The CDR3 consists of 17 residues. This CDR3 is CASSDRPGRNPYNEQFF.

V and J are TRBV15 and TRBJ2-5; checking the TCRdb D call of TRBD1 is not possible without DNA. Germline V gene data show CDR1 as LNHNV and CDR2 as YYDKDF (reference sequence). This CDR3 has 15 residues. The CDR3 here is CATRGEGTGKETQYF.

The rearrangement links TRBV12-5 to TRBJ2-1; absent DNA, TCRdb's TRBD1 call cannot be checked. Germline loops: CDR1 LGHNT, CDR2 FRNRAP. The CDR3 consists of 16 residues. The CDR3 is CASGPAGGASYNEQFF.

This sequence joins TRBV5-1 and TRBJ2-2; the D call of TRBD1 rests on TCRdb alone, since no DNA is present to check it. Germline V gene lookup returns CDR1 SGHRS and CDR2 YFSETQ. This CDR3 is built from 15 residues. This chain's CDR3 is CASTRRQGGTGELFF.

The chain couples TRBV10-2 to TRBJ2-1; TCRdb's D gene call, TRBD2, goes unchecked for lack of DNA. The CDR3 extends over 18 amino acids. CDR1 is WSHSY and CDR2 is SAAADI in the germline V gene. The CDR3 sequence is CASSVSGLEKQGTNEQFF.

This rearrangement joins TRBV6-1 to TRBJ2-7; TCRdb's D call, TRBD1, is unchecked because there is no DNA. Germline CDR1 reads MNHNS; CDR2 reads SASEGT. The CDR3 runs to 15 residues. This CDR3 is CASSPTGTGRGEQYF.

This rearrangement joins TRBV20-1 to TRBJ2-1; TCRdb's assignment of TRBD2 cannot be checked, as there is no DNA. Per germline, CDR1 DFQATT and CDR2 SNEGSKA (reference sequence). The CDR3 has 14 residues. This chain's CDR3 is CSAIIAGGGHEQFF.

The gene calls are TRBV4-1 and TRBJ2-7; no DNA is available, so the TRBD1 call from TCRdb remains unchecked. Germline V gives CDR1 MGHRA, CDR2 YSYEKL. CDR3 size: 18 residues. CDR3: CASSQVGVSRPSSYEQYF.

This rearrangement joins TRBV27 to TRBJ2-7; the TCRdb call, TRBD2, lacks DNA for checking. CDR3 length: 15 residues. The germline gives CDR1 MNHEY, CDR2 SMNVEV (reference sequence). The CDR3 here is CASRPSGMVGNEQYF.